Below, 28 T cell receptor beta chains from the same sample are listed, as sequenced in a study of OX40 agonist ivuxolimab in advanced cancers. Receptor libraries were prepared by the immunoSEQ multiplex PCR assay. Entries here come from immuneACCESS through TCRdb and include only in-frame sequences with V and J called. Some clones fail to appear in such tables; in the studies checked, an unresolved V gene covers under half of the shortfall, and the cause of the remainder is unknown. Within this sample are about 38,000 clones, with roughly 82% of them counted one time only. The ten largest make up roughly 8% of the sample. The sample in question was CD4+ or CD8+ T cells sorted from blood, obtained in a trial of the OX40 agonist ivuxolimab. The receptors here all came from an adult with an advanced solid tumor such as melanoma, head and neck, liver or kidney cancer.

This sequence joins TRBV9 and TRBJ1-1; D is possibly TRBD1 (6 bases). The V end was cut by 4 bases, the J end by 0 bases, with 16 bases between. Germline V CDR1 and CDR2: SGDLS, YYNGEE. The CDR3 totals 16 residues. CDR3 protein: CASSLRGFQVNTEAFF. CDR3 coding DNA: TGTGCCAGCAGCCTCAGGGGTTTTCAGGTGAACACTGAAGCTTTCTTT. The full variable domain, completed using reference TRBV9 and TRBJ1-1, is DSGVTQTPKHLITATGQRVTLRCSPRSGDLSVYWYQQSLDQGLQFLIQYYNGEERAKGNILERFSAQQFPDLHSELNLSSLELGDSALYFCASSLRGFQVNTEAFFGQGTRLTVV.

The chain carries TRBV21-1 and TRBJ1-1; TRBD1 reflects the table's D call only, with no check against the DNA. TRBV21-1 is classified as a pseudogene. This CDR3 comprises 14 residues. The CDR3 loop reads CASSNDRENTEAFF. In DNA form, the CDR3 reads TGTGCCAGCAGCAACGACAGGGAGAACACTGAAGCTTTCTTT.

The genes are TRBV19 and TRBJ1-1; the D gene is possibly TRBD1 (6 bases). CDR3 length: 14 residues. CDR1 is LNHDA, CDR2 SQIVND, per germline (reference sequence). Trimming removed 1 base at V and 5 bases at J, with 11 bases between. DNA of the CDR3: TGTGCCAGTAGTATAGGAGGGGGAGGGACTGAAGCTTTCTTT. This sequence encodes CASSIGGGGTEAFF.

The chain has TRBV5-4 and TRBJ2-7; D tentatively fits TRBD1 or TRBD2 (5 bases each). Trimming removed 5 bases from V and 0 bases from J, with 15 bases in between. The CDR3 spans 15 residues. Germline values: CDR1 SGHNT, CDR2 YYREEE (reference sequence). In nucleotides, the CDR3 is TGTGCCAGCAGTTTTTACGCTGGGGGCTCCTACGAGCAGTACTTC. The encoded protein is CASSFYAGGSYEQYF.

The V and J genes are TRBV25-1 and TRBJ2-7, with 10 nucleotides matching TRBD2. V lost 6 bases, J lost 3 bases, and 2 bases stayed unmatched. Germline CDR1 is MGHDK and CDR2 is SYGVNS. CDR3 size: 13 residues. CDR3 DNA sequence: TGTGCCAGCAGCCGGACTAGCGGCTACGAGCAGTACTTC. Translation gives CASSRTSGYEQYF.

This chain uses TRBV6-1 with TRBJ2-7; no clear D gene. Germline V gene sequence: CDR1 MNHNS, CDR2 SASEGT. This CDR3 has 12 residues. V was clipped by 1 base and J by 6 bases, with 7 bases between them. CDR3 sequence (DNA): TGTGCCAGCAGTGAAGTTGTGGGCGAGCAGTACTTC. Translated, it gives CASSEVVGEQYF.

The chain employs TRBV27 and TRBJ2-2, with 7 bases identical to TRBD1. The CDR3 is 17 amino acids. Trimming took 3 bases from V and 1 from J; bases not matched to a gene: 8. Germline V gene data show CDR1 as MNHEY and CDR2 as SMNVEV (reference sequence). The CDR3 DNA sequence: TGTGCCAGCAGTTTGATCCAGGGGGTGCTGAACACCGGGGAGCTGTTTTTT. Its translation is CASSLIQGVLNTGELFF.

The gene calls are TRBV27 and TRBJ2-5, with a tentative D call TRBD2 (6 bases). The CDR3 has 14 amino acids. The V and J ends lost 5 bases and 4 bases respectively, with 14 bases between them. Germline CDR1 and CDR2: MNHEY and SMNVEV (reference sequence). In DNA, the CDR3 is TGTGCCAGCAGTGCGGGATTAATGGGAGAGACCCAGTACTTC. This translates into CASSAGLMGETQYF.

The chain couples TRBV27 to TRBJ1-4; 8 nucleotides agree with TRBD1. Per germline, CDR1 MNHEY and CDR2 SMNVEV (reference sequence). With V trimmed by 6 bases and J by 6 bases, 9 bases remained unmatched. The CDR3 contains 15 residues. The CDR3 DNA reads TGTGCCAGCAGCCCCCAGGGGGCGCCGGATGAAAAACTGTTTTTT. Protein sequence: CASSPQGAPDEKLFF.

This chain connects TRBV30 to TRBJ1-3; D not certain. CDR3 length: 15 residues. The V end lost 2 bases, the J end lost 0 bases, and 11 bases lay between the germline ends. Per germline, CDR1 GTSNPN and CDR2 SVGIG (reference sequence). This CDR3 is CAWSPTGSSGNTIYF. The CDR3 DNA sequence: TGTGCCTGGAGTCCGACGGGGAGCTCTGGAAACACCATATATTTT.

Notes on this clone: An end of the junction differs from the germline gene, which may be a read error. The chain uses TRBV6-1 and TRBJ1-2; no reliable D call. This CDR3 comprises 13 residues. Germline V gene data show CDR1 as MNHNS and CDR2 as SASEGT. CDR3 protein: CASSEFWYYGYAF. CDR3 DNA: TGTGCCAGCAGTGAATTCTGGTACTATGGCTACGCCTTC.

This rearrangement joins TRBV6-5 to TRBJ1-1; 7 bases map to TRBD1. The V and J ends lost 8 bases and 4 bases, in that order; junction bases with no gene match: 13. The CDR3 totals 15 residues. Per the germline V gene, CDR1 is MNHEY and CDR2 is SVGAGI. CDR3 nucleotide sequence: TGTGCCAGCCGGGCTGACAGGGAAGGGGGCACTGAAGCTTTCTTT. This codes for CASRADREGGTEAFF.

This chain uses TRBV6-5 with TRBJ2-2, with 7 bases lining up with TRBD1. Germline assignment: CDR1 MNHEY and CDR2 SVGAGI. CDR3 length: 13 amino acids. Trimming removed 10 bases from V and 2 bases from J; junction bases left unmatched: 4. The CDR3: CATRTGNTGELFF. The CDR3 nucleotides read TGTGCCACCAGGACAGGAAACACCGGGGAGCTGTTTTTT.

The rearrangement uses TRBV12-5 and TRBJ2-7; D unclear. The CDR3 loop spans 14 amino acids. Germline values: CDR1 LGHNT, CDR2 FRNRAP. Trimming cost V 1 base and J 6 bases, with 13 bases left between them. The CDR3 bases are TGTGCTAGTGGTTTGGCCCTCCTCCAGTCCGAGCAGTACTTC. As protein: CASGLALLQSEQYF.

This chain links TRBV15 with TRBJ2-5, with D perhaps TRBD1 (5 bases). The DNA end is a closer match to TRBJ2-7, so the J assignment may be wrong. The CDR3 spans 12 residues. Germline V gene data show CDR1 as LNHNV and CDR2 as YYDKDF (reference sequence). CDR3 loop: CATSRDRGEQYF. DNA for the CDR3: TGTGCCACCAGCAGAGATAGGGGCGAGCAGTACTTC.

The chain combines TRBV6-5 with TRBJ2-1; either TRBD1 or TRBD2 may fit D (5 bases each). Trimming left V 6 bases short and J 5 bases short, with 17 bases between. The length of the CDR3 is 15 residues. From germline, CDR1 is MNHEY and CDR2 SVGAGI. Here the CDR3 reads CASRTTRDGHNEQFF. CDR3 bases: TGTGCCAGCAGAACTACCCGGGACGGACACAATGAGCAGTTCTTC.

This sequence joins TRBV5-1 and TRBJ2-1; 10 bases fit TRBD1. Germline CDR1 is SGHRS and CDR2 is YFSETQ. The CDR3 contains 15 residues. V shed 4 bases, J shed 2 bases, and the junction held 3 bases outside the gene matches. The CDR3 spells CASSPGQGTYNEQFF. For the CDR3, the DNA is TGCGCCAGCAGCCCGGGACAGGGGACCTACAATGAGCAGTTCTTC.

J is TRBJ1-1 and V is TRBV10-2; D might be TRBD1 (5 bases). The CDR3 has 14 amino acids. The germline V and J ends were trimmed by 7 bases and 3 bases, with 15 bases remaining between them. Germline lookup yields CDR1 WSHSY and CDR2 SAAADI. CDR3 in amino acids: CASTTPAGDTEAFF. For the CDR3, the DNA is TGCGCCAGCACTACCCCCGCGGGGGACACTGAAGCTTTCTTT.

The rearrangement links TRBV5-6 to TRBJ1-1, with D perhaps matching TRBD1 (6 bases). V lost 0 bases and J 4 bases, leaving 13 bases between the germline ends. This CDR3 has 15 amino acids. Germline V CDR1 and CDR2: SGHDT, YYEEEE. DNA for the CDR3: TGTGCCAGCAGCTTGGTTGGGGGCCGATCCACTGAAGCTTTCTTT. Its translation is CASSLVGGRSTEAFF.

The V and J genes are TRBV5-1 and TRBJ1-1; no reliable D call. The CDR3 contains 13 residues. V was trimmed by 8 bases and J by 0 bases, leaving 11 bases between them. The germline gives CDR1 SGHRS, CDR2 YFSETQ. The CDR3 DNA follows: TGCGCCAGTCGCCTTAACTTGAACACTGAAGCTTTCTTT. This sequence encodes CASRLNLNTEAFF.

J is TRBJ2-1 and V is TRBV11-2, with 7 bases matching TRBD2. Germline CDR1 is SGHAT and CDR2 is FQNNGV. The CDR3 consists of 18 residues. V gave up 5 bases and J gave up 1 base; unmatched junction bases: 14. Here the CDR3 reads CASSRAHSGTLSYNEQFF. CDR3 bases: TGTGCCAGCAGCCGGGCCCACAGCGGGACCCTATCCTACAATGAGCAGTTCTTC.

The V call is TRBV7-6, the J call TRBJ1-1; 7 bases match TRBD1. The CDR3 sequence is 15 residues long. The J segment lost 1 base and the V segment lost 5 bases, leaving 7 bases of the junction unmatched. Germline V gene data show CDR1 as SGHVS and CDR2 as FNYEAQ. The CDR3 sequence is CASSASDRPNTEAFF. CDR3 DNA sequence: TGTGCCAGCAGCGCTTCGGACAGGCCGAACACTGAAGCTTTCTTT.

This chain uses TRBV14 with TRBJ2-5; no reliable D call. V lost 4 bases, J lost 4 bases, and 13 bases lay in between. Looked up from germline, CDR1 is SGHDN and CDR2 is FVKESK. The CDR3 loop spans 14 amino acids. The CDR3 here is CASSPWPHGETQYF. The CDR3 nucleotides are TGTGCCAGCAGCCCATGGCCCCACGGAGAGACCCAGTACTTC.

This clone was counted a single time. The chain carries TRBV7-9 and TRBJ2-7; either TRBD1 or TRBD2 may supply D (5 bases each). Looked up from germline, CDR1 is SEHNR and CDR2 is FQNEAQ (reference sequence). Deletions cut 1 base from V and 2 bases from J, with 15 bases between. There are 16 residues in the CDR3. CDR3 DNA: TGTGCCAGCAGCTTAGGCTTTGGGGGTCGTACCTACGAGCAGTACTTC. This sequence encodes CASSLGFGGRTYEQYF.

CDR3 amino acids: CASSPMGADLGYTF. Written as DNA, the CDR3 is TGTGCCAGCAGTCCCATGGGAGCGGACCTGGGCTACACCTTC. The chain employs TRBV28 and TRBJ1-2; unclear D gene. Germline V lookup: CDR1 MDHEN, CDR2 SYDVKM. This CDR3 has 14 residues. V was pared by 5 bases and J by 8 bases, with 18 bases between.

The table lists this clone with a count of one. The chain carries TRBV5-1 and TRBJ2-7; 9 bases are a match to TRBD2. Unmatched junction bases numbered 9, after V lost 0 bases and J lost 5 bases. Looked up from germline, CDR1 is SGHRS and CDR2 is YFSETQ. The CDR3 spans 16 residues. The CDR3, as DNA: TGCGCCAGCAGCTTGGAAAGGATAGCGGGAGTTAACGAGCAGTACTTC. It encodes CASSLERIAGVNEQYF.

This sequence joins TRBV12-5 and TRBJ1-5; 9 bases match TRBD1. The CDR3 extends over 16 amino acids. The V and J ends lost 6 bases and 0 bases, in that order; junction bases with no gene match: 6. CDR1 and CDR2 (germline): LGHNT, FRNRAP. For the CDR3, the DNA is TGTGCTAGTGGGGGGACAGGGCGGGGTAGCAATCAGCCCCAGCATTTT. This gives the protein CASGGTGRGSNQPQHF.

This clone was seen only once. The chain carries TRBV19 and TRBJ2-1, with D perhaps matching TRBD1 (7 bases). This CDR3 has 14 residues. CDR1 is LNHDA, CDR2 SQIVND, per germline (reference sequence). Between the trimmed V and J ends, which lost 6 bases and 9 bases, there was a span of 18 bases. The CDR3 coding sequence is TGTGCCAGTAGAACACTGAATCAGGGGGGTGAGCAGTTCTTC. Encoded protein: CASRTLNQGGEQFF.